The text below deals with one T cell receptor beta chain. Amplified TCR beta CDR3 regions derived from RNA transcripts. The HTBI primer set served for first-round RT-PCR of the TCR CDR3. TCRdb passed the multiplex PCR reads through MiXCR, listing each CDR3 protein once. The sample has nearly 750,000 distinct CDR3 sequences, 30% to 40% seen once. This entry comes from a study of T cells in Graves' hyperthyroidism and ophthalmopathy. Study information: Prior to any treatment, at the point of initial diagnosis, peripheral blood was collected.

V dropped 5 bases and J dropped 2 bases, with 16 bases sitting between them. The CDR3 is made up of 15 amino acids. Germline-derived CDR1 and CDR2 are SGHNT and YYREEE (reference sequence). Diagnoses rested on clinical symptoms, serum thyroxine and TRAb, thyroid ultrasound and orbital computed tomography. It was less than 13 ml of fresh peripheral blood that supplied the PBMCs. The sequence derives from a woman between 40 and 55 years old with Graves' hyperthyroidism. The sequencing sample was made of blood. The chain employs TRBV5-4 and TRBJ1-2; perhaps TRBD1 as D (6 bases). CDR3 bases: TGTGCCAGCAGAACTCTGGGGCAGGGGAACTATGGCTACACCTTC. Protein: CASRTLGQGNYGYTF.